One sample yielded the 27 T cell receptor beta chains listed below, sequenced in a study of immune heterogeneity within non-small cell lung tumors. With 32 V and 13 J primers, multiplex PCR amplified the TCR beta CDR3. TCRdb passed the multiplex PCR reads through MiXCR, listing each CDR3 protein once. This sample carries approximately 14,000 distinct CDR3 sequences, 25% to 35% of them seen once, and the ten largest clones take less than 4.5%. Bulk tumor genomic DNA was the template, and each sample received around 650 ng. Primary tumors were biopsied several times each, far apart, intraoperatively. Each patient presented with untreated, newly diagnosed non-small cell lung cancer and received curative surgery. The sequencing sample was made of lung tumor tissue. Receptors originate from a man aged 40-50 years with non-small cell lung cancer.

The chain links TRBV6-9 to TRBJ2-2; D not certain. The V end was cut by 3 bases, the J end by 8 bases, with 10 bases between. The CDR3 runs 13 residues. Germline V gene lookup returns CDR1 MNHGY and CDR2 SVAAGI. The CDR3 sequence: CASSYSNRGELFF. CDR3 DNA: TGTGCCAGCAGTTACTCGAATAGAGGGGAGCTGTTTTTT.

In its sample, this clonotype ranks as medium-sized. The chain employs TRBV12-3 or TRBV12-4 and TRBJ2-1; maybe TRBD1 (5 bases). The V and J ends lost 3 bases and 0 bases respectively, with 9 bases between them. This CDR3 is built from 15 residues. The CDR3 here is CASSLQGLSYNEQFF. Here the CDR3 DNA reads TGTGCCAGCAGTTTGCAGGGTCTCTCCTACAATGAGCAGTTCTTC.

A note on this clonotype: A much larger clone lies a single base off, so this may be a read error. The J gene is TRBJ2-7, the V gene TRBV14; TRBD2 matches 7 bases. From germline, CDR1 is SGHDN and CDR2 FVKESK. The trim removed 0 bases at V and 4 bases at J, leaving 12 bases unmatched. The CDR3 length is 17 residues. The CDR3 sequence: CASSQEVVHHGRYEQYF. The CDR3 DNA follows: TGTGCCAGCAGCCAAGAAGTAGTTCACCACGGGAGGTACGAGCAGTACTTC. The full variable domain, its missing parts supplied by reference TRBV14 and TRBJ2-7, is EAGVTQFPSHSVIEKGQTVTLRCDPISGHDNLYWYRRVMGKEIKFLLHFVKESKQDESGMPNNRFLAERTGGTYSTLKVQPAELEDSGVYFCASSQEVVHHGRYEQYFGPGTRLTVT.

This clonotype qualifies as medium-sized. The V gene is TRBV6-5, the J gene TRBJ2-1; D possibly matches TRBD1 or TRBD2 (6 bases each). CDR1 MNHEY and CDR2 SVGAGI come from the germline V gene. This CDR3 is 16 amino acids long. Trimming took 0 bases from V and 5 from J, leaving 14 bases between them. Here the CDR3 reads CASSYSMSRGDNEQFF. Here the CDR3 DNA reads TGTGCCAGCAGTTACTCGATGTCAAGGGGGGACAATGAGCAGTTCTTC.

Remarks on this clonotype: Since a much larger clone is just one base distant, this may be a read error. This chain links TRBV2 with TRBJ2-1; D not resolved. The ends were cut back, 2 bases at V and 7 bases at J, with 15 bases in the middle. Germline V lookup: CDR1 SNHLY, CDR2 FYNNEI. This CDR3 contains 15 residues. CDR3 protein: CASSENRNVWNEQFF. DNA of the CDR3: TGTGCCAGCAGTGAAAACCGTAATGTCTGGAATGAGCAGTTCTTC.

This clonotype occurred a few times. The genes are TRBV20-1 and TRBJ2-5; maybe TRBD2 (6 bases). From germline, CDR1 is DFQATT and CDR2 SNEGSKA (reference sequence). The CDR3 has 15 amino acids. Trimming left V 0 bases short and J 1 base short, with 12 bases between. The CDR3 DNA reads TGCAGTGCTAGAGACCTGACTAGTTCCCAAGAGACCCAGTACTTC. Its translation: CSARDLTSSQETQYF.

The V gene is TRBV4-2, the J gene TRBJ2-3; 9 nucleotides line up with TRBD2. The CDR3 runs 15 residues. Losses at the gene ends were 2 bases for V and 5 bases for J; bases not matched to a gene: 5. Germline values: CDR1 LGHNA, CDR2 YNFKEQ. In DNA form, the CDR3 reads TGTGCCAGCAGCCAATCTAGCGGGAAAGGAGATACGCAGTATTTT. Translated: CASSQSSGKGDTQYF.

This clonotype was counted between two and nine times. An end of the junction does not agree with germline; a read error may underlie this. The CDR3, as DNA: TGCAGTGCTCGAGAAAAAATGCAGGTTTTAGGCTCACCCCTCCACTTT. Its translation is CSAREKMQVLGSPLHF. The gene calls are TRBV20-1 and TRBJ1-6; D is uncertain. This CDR3 comprises 16 residues. CDR1 DFQATT and CDR2 SNEGSKA come from the germline V gene (reference sequence).

This clonotype occurred once. The final CDR3 position lacks the conserved phenylalanine or tryptophan, pointing to a likely read error. The chain combines TRBV6-1 with TRBJ1-5; 8 nucleotides match TRBD1. This CDR3 is built from 14 residues. The V gene end was trimmed by 10 bases and the J gene end by 3 bases; junction bases not matched to a gene: 8. The V gene's germline CDR1 is MNHNS and CDR2 SASEGT. As DNA, the CDR3 is TGTGCCACCGGGACAGGTGCTTTCAATCAGCCCCAGCATCTT. Translated, it gives CATGTGAFNQPQHL.

This clonotype is termed medium-sized (0.01 to 0.1%). The chain carries TRBV6-1 and TRBJ2-7; D gene ambiguous. Germline CDR1 reads MNHNS; CDR2 reads SASEGT. The CDR3 sequence is 13 residues long. V gave up 2 bases and J gave up 3 bases, with 8 bases separating them. CDR3 in DNA: TGTGCCAGCAGTGAAAGGCCCAGCTACGAGCAGTACTTC. This sequence encodes CASSERPSYEQYF.

This clonotype is medium-sized within its sample. The chain recombines TRBV4-1 with TRBJ2-7, with D perhaps TRBD1 (5 bases). This CDR3 comprises 15 residues. V was cut by 0 bases and J by 5 bases, with 14 bases left in between. Germline CDR1 is MGHRA and CDR2 is YSYEKL. In DNA form, the CDR3 reads TGCGCCAGCAGCCAAGAAGCCCAGGGTAGGAACGAGCAGTACTTC. Translating gives CASSQEAQGRNEQYF.

The table lists this clonotype with many counts. The chain links TRBV9 to TRBJ1-1, with D possibly being TRBD1 (6 bases). Germline V CDR1 and CDR2: SGDLS, YYNGEE. This CDR3 spans 13 amino acids. V shed 0 bases and J shed 7 bases, with 10 bases lying between them. CDR3 sequence reads: CASSVAGVGEAFF. DNA of the CDR3: TGTGCCAGCAGCGTAGCAGGGGTTGGTGAAGCTTTCTTT.

This clonotype was seen ten or more times. The genes are TRBV7-8 and TRBJ1-6; D is unclear. The germline V gene has CDR1 SGHVS and CDR2 FQNEAQ. CDR3 size: 17 residues. Trimming removed 1 base from V and 6 bases from J, with 16 bases in between. The CDR3: CASSLGGMGSINSPLHF. In nucleotides, the CDR3 is TGTGCCAGCAGCTTAGGTGGCATGGGCAGCATTAATTCACCCCTCCACTTT. The complete variable domain, with remaining parts taken from reference TRBV7-8 and TRBJ1-6, reads GAGVSQSPRYKVAKRGQDVALRCDPISGHVSLFWYQQALGQGPEFLTYFQNEAQLDKSGLPSDRFFAERPEGSVSTLKIQRTQQEDSAVYLCASSLGGMGSINSPLHFGNGTRLTVT.

In regard to this clonotype: This sequence may be a read error, since a much larger clone differs from it by one base. The chain carries TRBV20-1 and TRBJ2-3, with D perhaps TRBD2 (5 bases). The CDR3 is 14 residues long. Germline values: CDR1 DFQATT, CDR2 SNEGSKA (reference sequence). The CDR3 DNA follows: TGCAGTGCTAGTCCAGCGGTAATCCCAGAAACGCAGTATTTT. Amino acids: CSASPAVIPETQYF.

This clonotype was observed at least ten times. The chain uses TRBV7-3 and TRBJ2-2, with D maybe TRBD1 (6 bases). V lost 5 bases and J lost 6, with 13 bases in between. The CDR3 contains 14 residues. Per germline, CDR1 SGHTA and CDR2 FQGTGA. This CDR3 reads CASSPRTGSGELFF. CDR3 coding DNA: TGTGCCAGCAGCCCACGTACAGGGTCCGGGGAGCTGTTTTTT.

This clonotype was counted between two and nine times. This chain uses TRBV7-2 with TRBJ1-3, with 7 bases that match TRBD1. Germline-derived CDR1 and CDR2 are SGHTA and FQGNSA. The V segment lost 4 bases and the J segment 15 bases; nucleotides outside the gene matches: 9. The CDR3 contains 12 residues. The CDR3 protein is CASSYPPGTEYF. The CDR3 DNA is TGTGCCAGCAGCTACCCTCCGGGGACAGAATATTTT. The full variable domain, rest sourced from reference TRBV7-2 and TRBJ1-3, is GAGVSQSPSNKVTEKGKDVELRCDPISGHTALYWYRQSLGQGLEFLIYFQGNSAPDKSGLPSDRFSAERTGGSVSTLTIQRTQQEDSAVYLCASSYPPGTEYFGEGSWLTVV.

This clonotype occurred a few times. This rearrangement joins TRBV14 to TRBJ2-1; 13 bases match TRBD2. The CDR3 extends over 15 amino acids. In germline, CDR1 is SGHDN, CDR2 FVKESK. J was trimmed by 5 bases and V by 5 bases; bases with no gene match: 3. The CDR3 DNA reads as TGTGCCAGCAGCGAGGGACTAGCGGGAAACAATGAGCAGTTCTTC. Translating it yields CASSEGLAGNNEQFF.

Relative to its sample, this clonotype is medium-sized. The J gene is TRBJ2-1, the V gene TRBV19, with 9 nucleotides matching TRBD2. The length of the CDR3 is 15 residues. Germline V gene data show CDR1 as LNHDA and CDR2 as SQIVND (reference sequence). The V gene end was trimmed by 2 bases and the J gene end by 9 bases; junction bases not matched to a gene: 8. The CDR3: CASSILSGRMGEQFF. The CDR3, as DNA: TGTGCCAGTAGTATACTAAGCGGGAGGATGGGTGAGCAGTTCTTC.

The chain carries TRBV9 and TRBJ2-5; D unclear. The V end lost 0 bases, the J end lost 4 bases, and 16 bases lay between the germline ends. The CDR3 has 16 residues. Looked up from germline, CDR1 is SGDLS and CDR2 is YYNGEE. In DNA, the CDR3 is TGTGCCAGCAGCGTAGGAGCTGCTGAAGTGGGAGAGACCCAGTACTTC. Amino acids: CASSVGAAEVGETQYF.

With respect to this clonotype: A much more abundant neighbour one base away suggests this may be a read error. The chain combines TRBV18 with TRBJ2-7; D may correspond to TRBD1 or TRBD2 (7 bases each). The CDR3 length is 14 residues. Germline V gene data show CDR1 as KGHSH and CDR2 as LQKENI. CDR3 region: CASSQGGSSYKQYF. CDR3 nucleotides: TGTGCCAGCTCCCAGGGGGGGAGCTCCTACAAGCAGTACTTC.

The genes are TRBV30 and TRBJ2-1; D unclear. Germline CDR1 reads GTSNPN; CDR2 reads SVGIG (reference sequence). V dropped 2 bases and J dropped 0 bases, with 8 bases sitting between them. The CDR3 loop spans 14 amino acids. This chain's CDR3 is CAWSSRSSYNEQFF. The CDR3 DNA is TGTGCCTGGAGTTCGAGAAGCTCCTACAATGAGCAGTTCTTC.

This clonotype occurred many times. The V call is TRBV5-1, the J call TRBJ2-7, with 9 bases aligning to TRBD2. Germline V CDR1 and CDR2: SGHRS, YFSETQ. The CDR3 contains 16 residues. Germline trimming cut 0 bases from V and 3 bases from J; bases unmatched to any gene: 7. The CDR3, as DNA: TGCGCCAGCAGCTTGGGTTCCATAGCGGGAGTCTACGAGCAGTACTTC. It translates to CASSLGSIAGVYEQYF.

This clonotype was observed a few times. The chain joins TRBV6-1 to TRBJ2-1, with 11 bases lining up with TRBD1. V shed 7 bases, J shed 9 bases, and the junction held 11 bases outside the gene matches. The CDR3 sequence is 15 residues long. CDR1 is MNHNS, CDR2 SASEGT, per germline. In nucleotides, the CDR3 is TGTGCCAGCACCGATTTGGACAGGGGGCTTATTGAGCAGTTCTTC. The encoded protein is CASTDLDRGLIEQFF.

To note about this clonotype: One base away lies a much larger clone, so this may be a sequencing read error. The V and J genes are TRBV11-3 and TRBJ1-2; TRBD1 aligns across 11 bases. The CDR3 is made up of 16 amino acids. CDR1 and CDR2 (germline): SGHNT, YENEEA. CDR3: CASSPRGTGGSYVYTF. The CDR3 region has the DNA TGTGCCAGCAGCCCGAGGGGGACAGGGGGGAGCTATGTCTACACCTTC.

CDR3 in DNA: TGTGCCAGCAGCTATTCGGACAGAGGGCACATTCAGTACTTC. Residues: CASSYSDRGHIQYF. V is TRBV7-2 and J is TRBJ2-4, with D possibly matching TRBD1 (6 bases). The germline V gene has CDR1 SGHTA and CDR2 FQGNSA. CDR3 length equals 14 residues. Trimming cost V 4 bases and J 8 bases, with 15 bases left between them.

This clonotype is labeled as medium-sized. The J gene is TRBJ1-1, the V gene TRBV10-3, with D unresolved. Per germline, CDR1 ENHRY and CDR2 SYGVKD. CDR3 length: 13 residues. Trimming removed 10 bases at V and 1 base at J, with 13 bases between. The CDR3 reads CATKDLENTEAFF. CDR3 coding DNA: TGTGCCACAAAGGATCTGGAGAACACTGAAGCTTTCTTT.

Judged by abundance, this clonotype is medium-sized. The V and J genes are TRBV27 and TRBJ2-3, with 13 bases that match TRBD2. Germline V lookup: CDR1 MNHEY, CDR2 SMNVEV (reference sequence). V shed 8 bases, J shed 4 bases, and the junction held 15 bases outside the gene matches. The CDR3 has 18 residues. The CDR3 is CASYRGTSGAPASDTQYF. CDR3 bases: TGTGCCAGCTACCGAGGGACTAGCGGGGCCCCGGCTTCAGATACGCAGTATTTT.